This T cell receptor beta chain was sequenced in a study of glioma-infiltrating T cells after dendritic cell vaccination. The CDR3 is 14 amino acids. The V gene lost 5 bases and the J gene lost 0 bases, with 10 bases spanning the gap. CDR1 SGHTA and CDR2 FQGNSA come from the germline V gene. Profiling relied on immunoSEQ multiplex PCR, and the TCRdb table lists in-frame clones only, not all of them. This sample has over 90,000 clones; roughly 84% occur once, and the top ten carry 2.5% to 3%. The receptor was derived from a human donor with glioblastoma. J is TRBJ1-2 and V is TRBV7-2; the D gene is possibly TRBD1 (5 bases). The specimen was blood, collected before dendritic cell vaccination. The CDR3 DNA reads TGTGCCAGCAGCCTCGGGACTCCTAACTATGGCTACACCTTC. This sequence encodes CASSLGTPNYGYTF.